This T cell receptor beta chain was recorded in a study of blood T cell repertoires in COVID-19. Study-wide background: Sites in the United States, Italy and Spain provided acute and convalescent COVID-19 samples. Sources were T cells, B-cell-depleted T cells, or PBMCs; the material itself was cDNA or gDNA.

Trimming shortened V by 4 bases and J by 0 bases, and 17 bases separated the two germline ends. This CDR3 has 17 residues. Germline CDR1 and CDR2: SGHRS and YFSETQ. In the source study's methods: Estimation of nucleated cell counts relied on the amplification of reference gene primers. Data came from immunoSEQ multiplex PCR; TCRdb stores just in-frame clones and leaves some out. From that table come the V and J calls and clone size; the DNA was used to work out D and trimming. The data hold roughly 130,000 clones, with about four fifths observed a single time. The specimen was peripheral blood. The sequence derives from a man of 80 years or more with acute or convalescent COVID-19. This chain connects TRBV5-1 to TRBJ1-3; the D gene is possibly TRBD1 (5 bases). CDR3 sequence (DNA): TGCGCCAGCAGCGTGGACAACAGGCTTCACTCTGGAAACACCATATATTTT. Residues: CASSVDNRLHSGNTIYF.